These 30 T cell receptor beta chains were all obtained from the same sample, sequenced in a study of low-dose radiotherapy and immunotherapy resistance in tumors. TRAV and TRBV primers primed cDNA for both TCRalpha and TCRbeta. PCR amplification of the TCRs was performed with Phusion for 20 PCR cycles, and it relied on a constant-region primer together with a V-primer adapter. A single record per CDR3 protein comes from TCRdb applying MiXCR to the reads. This table holds 13,000 or so distinct CDR3 sequences, about 74% found once. All receptors derive from a human donor with advanced metastatic prostate, ovarian, gallbladder or colorectal cancer (not recorded which). This table probably holds off-target reads from a library built for another chain.

This clonotype was counted once. V and J are TRBV6-5 and TRBJ1-2, with TRBD1 matching over 7 bases. Germline lookup yields CDR1 MNHEY and CDR2 SVGAGI. Trimming cost V 4 bases and J 8 bases; bases outside gene matches: 4. This CDR3 comprises 12 residues. The CDR3 region is CASSFRGSGYTF. The CDR3 bases are TGTGCCAGCAGTTTCAGGGGGAGCGGCTACACCTTC.

V and J are TRBV2 and TRBJ2-3; the match to TRBD2 covers 11 bases. Germline V gene data show CDR1 as SNHLY and CDR2 as FYNNEI. The CDR3 totals 17 residues. With 4 bases clipped from V and 5 bases from J, the junction kept 11 bases outside the gene matches. This CDR3 is CASSARLAGKHGDTQYF. CDR3 DNA sequence: TGTGCCAGCAGTGCACGACTAGCGGGGAAACATGGAGATACGCAGTATTTT.

The chain employs TRBV12-5 and TRBJ1-1; no clear D. Trimming pared 1 base from V and 4 bases from J, leaving 7 bases between. Per the germline V gene, CDR1 is LGHNT and CDR2 is FRNRAP. The CDR3 is 13 amino acids. CDR3 coding DNA: TGTGCTAGTGGTTTGGCAGAGGTCACTGAAGCTTTCTTT. Translated, it gives CASGLAEVTEAFF. Variable domain in full (rest from reference TRBV12-5 and TRBJ1-1): DARVTQTPRHKVTEMGQEVTMRCQPILGHNTVFWYRQTMMQGLELLAYFRNRAPLDDSGMPKDRFSAEMPDATLATLKIQPSEPRDSAVYFCASGLAEVTEAFFGQGTRLTVV.

The chain has TRBV9 and TRBJ2-3, with D perhaps being TRBD1 or TRBD2 (5 bases each). Per the germline V gene, CDR1 is SGDLS and CDR2 is YYNGEE. V lost 6 bases and J lost 3, with 14 bases in between. The CDR3 covers 14 residues. The CDR3 here is CASTRDVRTDTQYF. The CDR3 DNA reads as TGTGCCAGCACCCGGGACGTCCGGACAGATACGCAGTATTTT.

The genes are TRBV5-1 and TRBJ2-1; 12 bases line up with TRBD2. V lost 6 bases to trimming and J lost 7 bases; unmatched junction nucleotides: 8. CDR3 length: 15 residues. Germline V gene sequence: CDR1 SGHRS, CDR2 YFSETQ. Here the CDR3 DNA reads TGCGCCAGCACCCCTAGCGGGGGGGCCGTGAATGAGCAGTTCTTC. It encodes CASTPSGGAVNEQFF.

This clonotype was counted only a few times. The V gene is TRBV27, the J gene TRBJ1-1; D might be TRBD1 (5 bases). CDR3 size: 15 residues. Germline V gives CDR1 MNHEY, CDR2 SMNVEV (reference sequence). Deletions cut 5 bases from V and 3 bases from J, with 16 bases between. For the CDR3, the DNA is TGTGCCAGCAGTACGCGGGGCCTGGGGGACACTGAAGCTTTCTTT. This codes for CASSTRGLGDTEAFF.

The chain employs TRBV6-2 or TRBV6-3 and TRBJ2-1, with 8 bases lining up with TRBD1. The V segment lost 6 bases and the J segment 6 bases; nucleotides outside the gene matches: 4. Germline lookup yields CDR1 MNHEY and CDR2 SVGEGT. The CDR3 extends over 13 amino acids. CDR3 coding DNA: TGTGCCAGCAGCCCGGGACAGGTCAATGAGCAGTTCTTC. Translated, it gives CASSPGQVNEQFF.

The CDR3 sequence is CASSQGLAGTDTQYF. CDR3 coding DNA: TGTGCCAGCAGCCAGGGACTAGCGGGCACAGATACGCAGTATTTT. The V gene is TRBV3-1, the J gene TRBJ2-3; 11 bases are a match to TRBD2. The CDR3 runs 15 residues. Germline V lookup: CDR1 LGHDT, CDR2 YNNKEL (reference sequence). Losses at the gene ends were 3 bases for V and 1 base for J; bases not matched to a gene: 0.

J is TRBJ2-6 and V is TRBV5-1; D gene ambiguous. CDR3 length: 14 amino acids. The germline gives CDR1 SGHRS, CDR2 YFSETQ. V was trimmed by 3 bases and J by 3 bases, leaving 7 bases between them. The CDR3, as DNA: TGCGCCAGCAGCTCCGGTGGTGGGGCCAACGTCCTGACTTTC. Protein: CASSSGGGANVLTF.

V and J are TRBV13 and TRBJ2-3, with 10 positions matching TRBD1. Germline loops: CDR1 PRHDT, CDR2 FYEKMQ (reference sequence). This CDR3 comprises 15 residues. The junction had 11 bases not matched to a gene; V was cut back by 10 bases and J by 4 bases. The CDR3 loop reads CATSTGGVGPDTQYF. The CDR3 DNA is TGTGCCACCTCGACAGGGGGCGTAGGGCCAGATACGCAGTATTTT.

The chain has TRBV5-1 and TRBJ1-6; no definite D call. The germline gives CDR1 SGHRS, CDR2 YFSETQ. Trimming pared 6 bases from V and 10 bases from J, leaving 14 bases between. The CDR3 consists of 13 residues. The CDR3, as DNA: TGCGCCAGCATGGACGCACTTGGATCACCCCTCCACTTT. Its protein is CASMDALGSPLHF. Filled out from reference TRBV5-1 and TRBJ1-6, the complete variable domain reads KAGVTQTPRYLIKTRGQQVTLSCSPISGHRSVSWYQQTPGQGLQFLFEYFSETQRNKGNFPGRFSGRQFSNSRSEMNVSTLELGDSALYLCASMDALGSPLHFGNGTRLTVT.

The gene calls are TRBV19 and TRBJ2-7; TRBD1 aligns across 7 bases. The CDR3 is made up of 16 amino acids. With 5 bases clipped from V and 2 bases from J, the junction kept 12 bases outside the gene matches. Germline V gene lookup returns CDR1 LNHDA and CDR2 SQIVND (reference sequence). CDR3 protein: CASSPFGQGETYEQYF. Written as DNA, the CDR3 is TGTGCCAGTAGTCCTTTTGGGCAGGGGGAGACCTACGAGCAGTACTTC.

V and J are TRBV7-8 and TRBJ1-4; the D gene is possibly TRBD1 (5 bases). Germline lookup yields CDR1 SGHVS and CDR2 FQNEAQ. V was clipped by 5 bases and J by 7 bases, with 8 bases between them. The CDR3 is 12 residues long. CDR3 residues: CASSPGIEKLFF. The CDR3 DNA reads as TGTGCCAGCAGCCCAGGGATTGAAAAACTGTTTTTT.

Only a few counts were recorded for this clonotype. The chain uses TRBV3-1 and TRBJ1-2; D is undetermined. The CDR3 has 14 amino acids. CDR1 is LGHDT, CDR2 YNNKEL, per germline (reference sequence). The germline V and J ends were trimmed by 1 base and 0 bases, with 6 bases remaining between them. CDR3 loop: CASSQGAPNYGYTF. The CDR3 DNA is TGTGCCAGCAGCCAAGGCGCCCCTAACTATGGCTACACCTTC.

This clonotype was seen just once. This chain uses TRBV29-1 with TRBJ1-1; 10 nucleotides agree with TRBD1. The CDR3 contains 14 residues. Germline CDR1 and CDR2: SQVTM and ANQGSEA. Trimming took 6 bases from V and 0 from J; bases not matched to a gene: 4. The CDR3 nucleotides read TGCAGCGTCACGGACAGGGGGGTGAACACTGAAGCTTTCTTT. Protein sequence: CSVTDRGVNTEAFF.

The V gene is TRBV5-1, the J gene TRBJ2-7; 10 bases agree with TRBD2. The J segment lost 2 bases and the V segment lost 5 bases, leaving 4 bases of the junction unmatched. The CDR3 covers 14 residues. Germline values: CDR1 SGHRS, CDR2 YFSETQ. This CDR3 is CASRSSGGPYEQYF. The CDR3 DNA reads as TGCGCCAGCAGAAGTAGCGGGGGGCCCTACGAGCAGTACTTC.

V gene TRBV12-3 or TRBV12-4 combines with J gene TRBJ2-2; 7 nucleotides align to TRBD1. The CDR3 spans 13 residues. The ends lost 6 bases at V and 4 bases at J; junction bases unmatched: 2. The CDR3 coding sequence is TGTGCCAGCAGGGACAGGAGCACCGGGGAGCTGTTTTTT. This gives the protein CASRDRSTGELFF.

This chain links TRBV15 with TRBJ2-7; TRBD1 matches at 9 bases. Germline CDR1 reads LNHNV; CDR2 reads YYDKDF (reference sequence). With 5 bases clipped from V and 5 bases from J, the junction kept 7 bases outside the gene matches. The CDR3 contains 14 residues. The CDR3 nucleotides read TGTGCCACCAGCCCGGGACAGGGATCCCACGAGCAGTACTTC. It codes for CATSPGQGSHEQYF.

This clonotype was counted between two and nine times. The chain has TRBV4-1 and TRBJ1-6; D gene ambiguous. Deletions cut 0 bases from V and 8 bases from J, with 8 bases between. The germline gives CDR1 MGHRA, CDR2 YSYEKL. The CDR3 runs 14 residues. In DNA, the CDR3 is TGCGCCAGCAGCCAAGAATCGAGGGATTCACCCCTCCACTTT. This encodes CASSQESRDSPLHF.

The gene calls are TRBV5-4 and TRBJ2-5; 7 bases align to TRBD2. The ends lost 0 bases at V and 0 bases at J; junction bases unmatched: 8. The germline V gene has CDR1 SGHNT and CDR2 YYREEE (reference sequence). The CDR3 has 17 residues. The CDR3 is CASSLGAGVSYQETQYF. CDR3 in DNA: TGTGCCAGCAGCTTGGGGGCGGGGGTAAGCTACCAAGAGACCCAGTACTTC.

The chain recombines TRBV19 with TRBJ1-5; tentatively, D is TRBD1 (6 bases). Trimming pared 7 bases from V and 6 bases from J, leaving 16 bases between. Germline V gives CDR1 LNHDA, CDR2 SQIVND (reference sequence). CDR3 length: 14 amino acids. The CDR3 DNA reads as TGTGCCAGTACCAGGGGAGGCGTGGGTCAGCCCCAGCATTTT. This encodes CASTRGGVGQPQHF.

The V gene is TRBV30, the J gene TRBJ1-2; no definite D call. Germline CDR1 reads GTSNPN; CDR2 reads SVGIG (reference sequence). CDR3 length equals 12 residues. Trimming removed 2 bases from V and 8 bases from J, with 12 bases in between. CDR3 nucleotides: TGTGCCTGGAGTCTACAGTCCACGGGCTACACCTTC. It codes for CAWSLQSTGYTF.

The chain couples TRBV5-1 to TRBJ2-1; a possible D gene is TRBD2 (5 bases). The CDR3 has 15 amino acids. V lost 3 bases and J lost 7, with 17 bases in between. Germline values: CDR1 SGHRS, CDR2 YFSETQ. The CDR3 loop is CASSSAAGNANEQFF. In DNA form, the CDR3 reads TGCGCCAGCAGCTCGGCCGCGGGTAACGCGAATGAGCAGTTCTTC.

The rearrangement uses TRBV5-1 and TRBJ1-3; D not resolved. CDR3 length equals 16 residues. Deletions cut 0 bases from V and 4 bases from J, with 14 bases between. Germline CDR1 and CDR2: SGHRS and YFSETQ. Here the CDR3 DNA reads TGCGCCAGCAGCTTGGAGTCCCTCGGTCCGGGAAACACCATATATTTT. As protein: CASSLESLGPGNTIYF. The variable domain in full, with the rest retrieved from reference TRBV5-1 and TRBJ1-3, is KAGVTQTPRYLIKTRGQQVTLSCSPISGHRSVSWYQQTPGQGLQFLFEYFSETQRNKGNFPGRFSGRQFSNSRSEMNVSTLELGDSALYLCASSLESLGPGNTIYFGEGSWLTVV.

The chain links TRBV21-1 to TRBJ2-1; TRBD1, the table's D call, was not compared with the DNA. TRBV21-1 is a recognized pseudogene. CDR3 length: 16 amino acids. CDR3 amino acids: CASSRSGTGGPNEQFF. The CDR3, as DNA: TGTGCCAGCAGCAGATCCGGGACAGGGGGTCCCAATGAGCAGTTCTTC.

This chain links TRBV5-6 with TRBJ2-7, with TRBD1 matching 9 bases. Trimming took 3 bases from V and 2 from J; bases not matched to a gene: 6. The CDR3 runs to 15 residues. The germline V gene has CDR1 SGHDT and CDR2 YYEEEE. The DNA for the CDR3 is TGTGCCAGCAGCTCTCCGGGACAGGGAACCTACGAGCAGTACTTC. It codes for CASSSPGQGTYEQYF.

This clonotype was recorded a few times. V is TRBV9 and J is TRBJ2-7; TRBD2 might be the D (5 bases). Per the germline V gene, CDR1 is SGDLS and CDR2 is YYNGEE. This CDR3 has 15 residues. Trimming stripped 0 bases from V and 2 bases from J, with 12 bases between. The chain's CDR3 is CASSVEASRTYEQYF. The CDR3 region has the DNA TGTGCCAGCAGCGTAGAGGCTAGCAGGACCTACGAGCAGTACTTC.

The chain uses TRBV6-2 or TRBV6-3 and TRBJ2-7; 12 nucleotides match TRBD2. In germline, CDR1 is MNHEY, CDR2 SVGEGT. Losses at the gene ends were 6 bases for V and 6 bases for J; bases not matched to a gene: 12. This CDR3 has 16 residues. The CDR3 reads CASRRDNLAGGSEQYF. CDR3 in DNA: TGTGCCAGCAGACGGGATAATCTAGCGGGGGGGAGCGAGCAGTACTTC.

This clonotype was counted between two and nine times. V usage is TRBV6-8 and J usage is TRBJ1-5, with D unclear. V was cut by 5 bases and J by 9 bases, with 8 bases left in between. The CDR3 runs 11 residues. Germline CDR1 MNHGY, CDR2 SAAAGT. DNA of the CDR3: TGTGCCAGCAGTGAAACTACGCCCCAGCATTTT. This gives the protein CASSETTPQHF.

V and J are TRBV5-4 and TRBJ2-1; 9 nucleotides align to TRBD2. The germline V gene encodes CDR1 SGHNT and CDR2 YYREEE (reference sequence). Unmatched junction bases numbered 5, after V lost 0 bases and J lost 7 bases. The CDR3 runs to 15 residues. CDR3 bases: TGTGCCAGCAGCTTGGCTTCTAGCGGGGCTAATGAGCAGTTCTTC. It is translated as CASSLASSGANEQFF.